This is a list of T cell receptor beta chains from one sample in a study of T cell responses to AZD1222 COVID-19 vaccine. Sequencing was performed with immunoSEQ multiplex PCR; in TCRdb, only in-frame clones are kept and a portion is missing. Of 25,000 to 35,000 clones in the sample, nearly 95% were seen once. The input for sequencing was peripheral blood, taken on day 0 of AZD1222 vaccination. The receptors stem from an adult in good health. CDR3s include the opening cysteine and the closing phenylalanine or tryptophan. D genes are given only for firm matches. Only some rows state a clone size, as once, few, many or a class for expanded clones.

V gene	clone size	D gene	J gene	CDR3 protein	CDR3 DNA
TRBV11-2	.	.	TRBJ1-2	CASSLDPIDRIRNYGYTF	TGTGCCAGCAGCTTAGATCCCATAGACAGAATCCGTAACTATGGCTACACCTTC
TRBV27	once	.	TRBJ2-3	CASSPDQTSTDTQYF	TGTGCCAGCAGTCCGGACCAGACTAGCACAGATACGCAGTATTTT
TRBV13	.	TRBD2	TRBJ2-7	CASNFGTSGSYEQYF	TGTGCCAGCAACTTCGGGACTAGCGGATCCTACGAGCAGTACTTC
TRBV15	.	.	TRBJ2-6	CATRQDYSGANVLTF	TGTGCCACCCGACAGGACTACTCTGGGGCCAACGTCCTGACTTTC
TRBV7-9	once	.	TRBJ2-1	CASSLLRPSQFF	TGTGCCAGCAGCTTACTTCGACCGTCGCAGTTCTTC
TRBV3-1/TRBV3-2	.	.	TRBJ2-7	CASSQLIYEQYF	TGTGCCAGCAGCCAACTCATTTACGAGCAGTACTTC
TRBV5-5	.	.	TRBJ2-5	CASSLSSVETQYF	TGTGCCAGCAGCTTATCAAGCGTGGAGACCCAGTACTTC
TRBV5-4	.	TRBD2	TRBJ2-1	CASSTSGGEQFF	TGTGCCAGCAGCACGAGCGGGGGTGAGCAGTTCTTC
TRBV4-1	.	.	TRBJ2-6	CASSHVDFSGANVLTF	TGCGCCAGCAGCCATGTCGACTTCTCTGGGGCCAACGTCCTGACTTTC
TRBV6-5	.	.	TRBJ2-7	CASSSRTLTYEQYF	TGTGCCAGCAGTTCGAGGACCCTTACCTACGAGCAGTACTTC
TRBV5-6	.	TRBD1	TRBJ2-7	CASSLSGQGHYEQYF	TGTGCCAGCAGCTTAAGCGGACAGGGGCACTACGAGCAGTACTTC
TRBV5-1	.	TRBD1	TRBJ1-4	CASSAGTGASANEKLFF	TGCGCCAGCAGCGCAGGGACAGGGGCCTCTGCGAATGAAAAACTGTTTTTT
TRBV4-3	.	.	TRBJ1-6	CASSQDRGSYNSPLHF	TGCGCCAGCAGCCAAGATAGGGGCTCCTATAATTCACCCCTCCACTTT
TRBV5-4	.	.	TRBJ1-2	CASQLGSAGGGYTF	TGTGCCAGCCAGCTTGGTTCTGCAGGAGGCGGCTACACCTTC
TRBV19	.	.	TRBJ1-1	CASGRPSLNTEAFF	TGTGCCAGCGGTAGGCCCTCGCTGAACACTGAAGCTTTCTTT
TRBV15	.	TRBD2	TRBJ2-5	CATTPGLQRRTQYF	TGTGCCACCACCCCGGGACTACAGAGAAGGACCCAGTACTTC
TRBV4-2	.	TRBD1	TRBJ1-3	CASSQDWRGPGNTIYF	TGTGCCAGCAGCCAAGATTGGAGGGGGCCGGGAAACACCATATATTTT
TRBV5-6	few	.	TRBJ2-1	CASSPGLAHNEQFF	TGTGCCAGCAGCCCGGGACTGGCTCACAATGAGCAGTTCTTC
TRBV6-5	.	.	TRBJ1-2	CASTLGRGAFGYTF	TGTGCCAGCACCCTCGGTCGGGGGGCATTCGGCTACACCTTC
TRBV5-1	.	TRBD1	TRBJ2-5	CASKTGVETQYF	TGCGCCAGCAAGACAGGGGTTGAGACCCAGTACTTC
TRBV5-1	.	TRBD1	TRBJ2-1	CASSPGQGTYNEQFF	TGCGCCAGCAGCCCAGGACAGGGGACCTACAATGAGCAGTTCTTC
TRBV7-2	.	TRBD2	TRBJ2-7	CASSSSGRSKEQYF	TGTGCCAGCAGCAGTAGCGGGAGGTCGAAAGAGCAGTACTTC
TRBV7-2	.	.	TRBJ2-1	CASSLGLPVYNEQFF	TGTGCCAGCAGCCTGGGACTCCCTGTGTACAATGAGCAGTTCTTC
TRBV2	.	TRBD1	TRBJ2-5	CASSRGQGLRVTQYF	TGTGCCAGCAGCCGCGGACAGGGCTTACGGGTGACCCAGTACTTC
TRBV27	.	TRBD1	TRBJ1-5	CASSLITGGNQPQHF	TGTGCCAGCAGTTTAATCACAGGGGGCAATCAGCCCCAGCATTTT
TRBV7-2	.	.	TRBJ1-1	CASSLMNTEAFF	TGTGCCAGCAGCTTAATGAACACTGAAGCTTTCTTT
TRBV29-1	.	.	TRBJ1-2	CSVVTYGYTF	TGCAGCGTTGTTACCTATGGCTACACCTTC
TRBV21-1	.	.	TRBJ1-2	CASSKGRFWYIGGYTF	TGTGCCAGCAGCAAAGGAAGGTTTTGGTACATTGGTGGCTACACCTTC
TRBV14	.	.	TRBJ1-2	CASSIRVNYGYTF	TGTGCCAGCAGCATCAGGGTTAACTATGGCTACACCTTC
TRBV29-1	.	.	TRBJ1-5	CSVGTGNQPQHF	TGCAGCGTTGGAACGGGAAATCAGCCCCAGCATTTT
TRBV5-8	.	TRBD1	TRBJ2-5	CASSWTGGPQETQYF	TGTGCCAGCAGCTGGACAGGGGGGCCCCAGGAGACCCAGTACTTC
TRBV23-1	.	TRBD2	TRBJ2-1	CASSHSPGLAGLTYNEQFF	TGCGCCAGCAGTCATTCTCCGGGACTAGCGGGACTAACCTACAATGAGCAGTTCTTC
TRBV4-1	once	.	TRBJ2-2	CASSQGDRRTGELFF	TGCGCCAGCAGCCAAGGCGACAGGCGAACCGGGGAGCTGTTTTTT
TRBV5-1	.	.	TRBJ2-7	CASRPTSQGGNEQYF	TGCGCCAGCAGGCCTACGTCACAGGGTGGGAACGAGCAGTACTTC
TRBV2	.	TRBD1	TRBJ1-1	CASEQGENTEAFF	TGTGCCAGCGAACAGGGGGAGAACACTGAAGCTTTCTTT
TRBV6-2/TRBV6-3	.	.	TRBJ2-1	CASSYLPTGLKFF	TGTGCCAGCAGTTACCTCCCTACGGGATTAAAGTTCTTC
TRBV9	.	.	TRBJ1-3	CASSFGHAVSGNTIYF	TGTGCCAGCAGCTTCGGACACGCAGTCTCTGGAAACACCATATATTTT
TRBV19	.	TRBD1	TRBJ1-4	CASNQQGMGEKLFF	TGTGCCAGTAACCAACAGGGGATGGGAGAAAAACTGTTTTTT
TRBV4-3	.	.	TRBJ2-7	CASSQVSFSYEQYF	TGCGCCAGCAGCCAAGTGAGTTTCTCCTACGAGCAGTACTTC
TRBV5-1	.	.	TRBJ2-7	CASSLGRASRQRTYEQYF	TGCGCCAGCAGCTTGGGGCGGGCTTCAAGACAAAGAACCTACGAGCAGTACTTC
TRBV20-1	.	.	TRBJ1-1	CSARVDTEAFF	TGCAGTGCTAGAGTGGACACTGAAGCTTTCTTT
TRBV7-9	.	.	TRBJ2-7	CASSHDTGTLTYEQYF	TGTGCCAGCAGTCATGACACCGGGACATTGACTTACGAGCAGTACTTC
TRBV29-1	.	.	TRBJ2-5	CSVDGPEQETQYF	TGCAGCGTTGATGGGCCCGAGCAAGAGACCCAGTACTTC
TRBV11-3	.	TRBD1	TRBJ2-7	CASSTIDRGEQYF	TGTGCCAGCAGCACGATCGACAGGGGCGAGCAGTACTTC
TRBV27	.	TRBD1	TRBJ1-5	CASSPNRGQPQHF	TGTGCCAGCAGTCCCAACAGGGGCCAGCCCCAGCATTTT
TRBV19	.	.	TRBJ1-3	CASSPDLGGNTIYF	TGTGCCAGTAGTCCCGACTTAGGGGGAAACACCATATATTTT
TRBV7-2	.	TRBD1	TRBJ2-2	CASSQGAHTGELFF	TGTGCCAGCAGCCAGGGGGCGCACACCGGGGAGCTGTTTTTT
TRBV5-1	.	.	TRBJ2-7	CASSLDPGPWEQYF	TGCGCCAGCAGCTTGGATCCAGGCCCTTGGGAGCAGTACTTC
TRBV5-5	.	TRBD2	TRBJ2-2	CASSSLAGGKAGELFF	TGTGCCAGCAGCTCCCTAGCGGGAGGGAAGGCCGGGGAGCTGTTTTTT
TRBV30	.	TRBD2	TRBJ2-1	CAWKVLAGGPGEQFF	TGTGCCTGGAAAGTACTAGCGGGAGGGCCCGGTGAGCAGTTCTTC
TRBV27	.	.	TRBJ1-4	CASSPGGIWEKLFF	TGTGCCAGCAGTCCGGGGGGTATTTGGGAAAAACTGTTTTTT
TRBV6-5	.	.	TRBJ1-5	CASRRKEDQPQHF	TGTGCCAGCCGTAGGAAGGAGGATCAGCCCCAGCATTTT
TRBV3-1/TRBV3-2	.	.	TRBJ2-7	CASSQSWGVSYEQYF	TGTGCCAGCAGCCAATCCTGGGGGGTCTCCTACGAGCAGTACTTC
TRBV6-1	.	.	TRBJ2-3	CASSEAPGDTQYF	TGTGCCAGCAGTGAAGCCCCGGGAGATACGCAGTATTTT
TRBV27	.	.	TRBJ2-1	CATSASYYNEQFF	TGTGCCACTAGTGCTAGTTACTACAATGAGCAGTTCTTC
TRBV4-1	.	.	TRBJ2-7	CASSADLPDEQYF	TGCGCCAGCAGCGCTGACCTTCCCGACGAGCAGTACTTC
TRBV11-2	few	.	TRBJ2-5	CASSWLLETQYF	TGTGCCAGCAGCTGGCTCTTAGAGACCCAGTACTTC
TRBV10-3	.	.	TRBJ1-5	CASSGMNQPQHF	TGTGCCTCCTCAGGGATGAATCAGCCCCAGCATTTT
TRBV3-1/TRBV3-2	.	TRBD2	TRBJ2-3	CASSQVSGGPTDTQYF	TGTGCCAGCAGCCAAGTTAGCGGGGGCCCCACAGATACGCAGTATTTT